One sample yielded the 18 T cell receptor beta chains listed below, sequenced in a study of beta chain features in type 1 diabetes. What was sequenced were expressed TCRB transcripts, since all of the isolated RNA had been reverse transcribed. The data were produced by immunoSEQ multiplex PCR, yet TCRdb's version contains in-frame clones alone and is incomplete. The sample contains around 350,000 clones, roughly an eighth of which appear only once. Specimen: naive CD4+ T cells from blood. These receptors originate from a young man in good health.

This clone was seen a handful of times. This chain's CDR3 is CASTPPVRSYNEQFF. The CDR3 nucleotides are TGTGCCAGCACCCCTCCGGTCCGCTCCTACAATGAGCAGTTCTTC. The chain joins TRBV7-2 to TRBJ2-1; no reliable D call. V was clipped by 7 bases and J by 0 bases, with 13 bases between them. CDR1 is SGHTA, CDR2 FQGNSA, per germline. CDR3 size: 15 residues.

A few counts support this clone. The J gene is TRBJ2-1, the V gene TRBV5-1, with D possibly TRBD2 on 5 matching bases. V lost 4 bases and J 6 bases, leaving 11 bases between the germline ends. Germline V CDR1 and CDR2: SGHRS, YFSETQ. This CDR3 comprises 13 residues. CDR3 region: CASSTDSVNEQFF. For the CDR3, the DNA is TGCGCCAGCAGCACGGACTCCGTCAATGAGCAGTTCTTC.

This clone was observed a handful of times. The chain has TRBV29-1 and TRBJ1-5; perhaps TRBD1 as D (6 bases). Between the trimmed V and J ends, which lost 6 bases and 5 bases, there was a span of 17 bases. The germline V gene has CDR1 SQVTM and CDR2 ANQGSEA. The CDR3 is 14 amino acids. The CDR3, as DNA: TGCAGCGTCCAAGGGTTACAGGGCCATCAGCCCCAGCATTTT. This codes for CSVQGLQGHQPQHF. The full variable domain, its missing parts supplied by reference TRBV29-1 and TRBJ1-5, is SAVISQKPSRDICQRGTSLTIQCQVDSQVTMMFWYRQQPGQSLTLIATANQGSEATYESGFVIDKFPISRPNLTFSTLTVSNMSPEDSSIYLCSVQGLQGHQPQHFGDGTRLSIL.

This clone was counted only a few times. This chain connects TRBV5-1 to TRBJ1-2; a weak D match, TRBD1 (5 bases). The CDR3 has 14 residues. V lost 1 base and J 7 bases, leaving 14 bases between the germline ends. Per the germline V gene, CDR1 is SGHRS and CDR2 is YFSETQ. CDR3 nucleotides: TGCGCCAGCAGCTTGAGGAGGGGCGAGGGTGGCTACACCTTC. This translates into CASSLRRGEGGYTF.

This clone was seen a few times. The chain is built from TRBV7-2 and TRBJ2-5, with 11 bases that match TRBD1. Germline V gene lookup returns CDR1 SGHTA and CDR2 FQGNSA. The CDR3 extends over 16 amino acids. The V segment lost 5 bases and the J segment 5 bases; nucleotides outside the gene matches: 10. The DNA of the CDR3 is TGTGCCAGCAGCGCGTCCCGGACAGGGGGCGGGGAGACCCAGTACTTC. This codes for CASSASRTGGGETQYF.

V and J are TRBV11-1 and TRBJ1-2; TRBD1 matches 7 bases. The germline V gene encodes CDR1 SGHAT and CDR2 FQDESV (reference sequence). The CDR3 runs to 17 residues. V shed 5 bases, J shed 8 bases, and the junction held 20 bases outside the gene matches. The CDR3 sequence: CASSPRYRGIESWGYTF. As DNA, the CDR3 is TGTGCCAGCAGCCCTCGCTACAGGGGAATTGAGTCGTGGGGCTACACCTTC.

There are a few counts of this clone. The chain links TRBV7-2 to TRBJ2-1; 7 positions agree with TRBD2. The CDR3 is 16 residues long. Germline CDR1 and CDR2: SGHTA and FQGNSA. V lost 5 bases, J lost 8 bases, and 15 bases stayed unmatched. The CDR3 loop is CASSPRGVLPRDEQFF. The DNA of the CDR3 is TGTGCCAGCAGCCCCCGGGGGGTTCTCCCTAGGGATGAGCAGTTCTTC.

This clone was observed a few times. V usage is TRBV19 and J usage is TRBJ2-7; 9 nucleotides match TRBD1. The CDR3 length is 13 residues. V lost 4 bases and J lost 6; bases outside the gene matches: 4. Germline lookup yields CDR1 LNHDA and CDR2 SQIVND (reference sequence). This CDR3 is CASSRDRESEQYF. The CDR3 nucleotides are TGTGCCAGTAGTAGGGACAGGGAAAGCGAGCAGTACTTC. The full variable domain, in which reference TRBV19 and TRBJ2-7 provide the parts outside the CDR3, is DGGITQSPKYLFRKEGQNVTLSCEQNLNHDAMYWYRQDPGQGLRLIYYSQIVNDFQKGDIAEGYSVSREKKESFPLTVTSAQKNPTAFYLCASSRDRESEQYFGPGTRLTVT.

This clone was picked up a small number of times. The rearrangement joins TRBV18 to TRBJ2-1; 11 bases are shared with TRBD2. The CDR3 runs 18 residues. Germline assignment: CDR1 KGHSH and CDR2 LQKENI. V lost 3 bases and J lost 4; bases outside the gene matches: 11. Here the CDR3 reads CASSPDVLAGGRYNEQFF. CDR3 coding DNA: TGTGCCAGCTCACCGGACGTTCTAGCGGGAGGCCGATACAATGAGCAGTTCTTC.

The chain couples TRBV6-5 to TRBJ1-6; 9 bases are shared with TRBD1. The CDR3 has 15 amino acids. V lost 6 bases and J lost 7; bases outside the gene matches: 7. Germline CDR1 and CDR2: MNHEY and SVGAGI. DNA for the CDR3: TGTGCCAGCAGAAGGAGACAGGGGGAGAATTCACCCCTCCACTTT. As protein: CASRRRQGENSPLHF.

The V gene is TRBV30, the J gene TRBJ1-1; D gene ambiguous. CDR3 length: 14 residues. Trimming pared 0 bases from V and 1 base from J, leaving 9 bases between. CDR1 is GTSNPN, CDR2 SVGIG, per germline (reference sequence). The CDR3 region is CAWSVAQPNTEAFF. The CDR3 DNA reads TGTGCCTGGAGTGTAGCCCAACCGAACACTGAAGCTTTCTTT.

This clone was seen more than once but under ten times. The chain combines TRBV28 with TRBJ2-4; 15 nucleotides match TRBD2. V gave up 7 bases and J gave up 0 bases; unmatched junction bases: 10. Germline loops: CDR1 MDHEN, CDR2 SYDVKM. The CDR3 loop spans 19 amino acids. The CDR3 loop is CASNRGLAGGKLAKNIQYF. CDR3 DNA sequence: TGTGCCAGCAACCGTGGACTAGCGGGGGGGAAATTAGCCAAAAACATTCAGTACTTC.

The CDR3 loop is CASSVGSTSGSIAYEQYF. DNA of the CDR3: TGTGCCAGCAGCGTGGGGAGTACCAGCGGGAGTATCGCCTACGAGCAGTACTTC. This chain links TRBV9 with TRBJ2-7; 8 positions match TRBD2. Germline V gene lookup returns CDR1 SGDLS and CDR2 YYNGEE. V lost 2 bases and J lost 2; bases outside the gene matches: 15. The CDR3 runs 18 residues.

J is TRBJ1-1 and V is TRBV16; no definite D call. Germline CDR1 KGHSY, CDR2 FQNENV. V dropped 2 bases and J dropped 2 bases, with 9 bases sitting between them. CDR3 length equals 14 residues. In DNA, the CDR3 is TGTGCCAGCAGCCAAAGTCCAGGTAACACTGAAGCTTTCTTT. It is translated as CASSQSPGNTEAFF.

The chain joins TRBV5-6 to TRBJ2-4, with D tentatively TRBD1 (6 bases). The V end lost 4 bases, the J end lost 5 bases, and 16 bases lay between the germline ends. The germline CDR1 and CDR2 sequences are SGHDT and YYEEEE. The CDR3 is 15 amino acids. CDR3: CASSLRTAAENIQYF. DNA of the CDR3: TGTGCCAGCAGCCTCAGGACAGCCGCGGAAAACATTCAGTACTTC.

Only a few counts were recorded for this clone. The chain combines TRBV13 with TRBJ2-2, with 7 positions matching TRBD1. Per the germline V gene, CDR1 is PRHDT and CDR2 is FYEKMQ (reference sequence). Unmatched junction bases numbered 7, after V lost 2 bases and J lost 4 bases. The CDR3 covers 16 residues. The CDR3 protein is CASSLNRGSVTGELFF. CDR3 nucleotides: TGTGCCAGCAGCTTAAACAGGGGTTCGGTCACCGGGGAGCTGTTTTTT.

This clone has just a few counts. The rearrangement links TRBV7-3 to TRBJ2-1; perhaps TRBD1 as D (6 bases). The germline V and J ends were trimmed by 5 bases and 4 bases, with 12 bases remaining between them. The CDR3 extends over 14 amino acids. CDR1 is SGHTA and CDR2 is FQGTGA in the germline V gene. The CDR3 DNA sequence: TGTGCCAGCAGCAAACGGGACACTTACAATGAGCAGTTCTTC. Amino acid sequence: CASSKRDTYNEQFF. The whole variable domain, remainder taken from reference TRBV7-3 and TRBJ2-1, is GAGVSQTPSNKVTEKGKYVELRCDPISGHTALYWYRQSLGQGPEFLIYFQGTGAADDSGLPNDRFFAVRPEGSVSTLKIQRTERGDSAVYLCASSKRDTYNEQFFGPGTRLTVL.

This chain joins TRBV5-1 and TRBJ1-1, with a weak D call TRBD1 (6 bases). The CDR3 loop spans 12 amino acids. With 3 bases removed from V and 7 bases from J, the gap between germline ends came to 10 bases. Germline assignment: CDR1 SGHRS and CDR2 YFSETQ. In DNA form, the CDR3 reads TGCGCCAGCAGCTGGAACAGGGATGAAGCTTTCTTT. Its translation: CASSWNRDEAFF.